The following is a T cell receptor (beta chain) sequence with its context. It was with previously described methods and listed TCR primers that bulk TCR libraries were made. Using its own MiXCR run on the PCR reads, TCRdb lists one record per CDR3 protein. The sample holds approximately 670,000 distinct CDR3 sequences, 15% to 20% seen once. Each library that profiled naive CD8 cells came from approximately 20,000 to 1,000,000 sorted cells with 10%, 30% or 50% RNA. In the sort, naive CD8 T cells were defined as CD8+CD4-CCR7+CD45RA+. The data originate from a study of molecular identifiers for immune sequencing clone quantification. Study background: Replicate RNA came from about 20,000 or 100,000 naive CD8 cells and was split five ways, and four parts were sequenced.

The sample was naive CD8+ T cells from blood, with Jurkat cell RNA spiked in. Indicated subset: FACS-sorted CD8+CD4-CCR7+CD45RA+ naive T cells. The TCR comes from a human donor in good health. Some libraries in this study had Jurkat cell RNA spiked in.

The CDR3 is CASSGTGVDEQFF. DNA of the CDR3: TGTGCCAGCAGTGGGACAGGGGTCGATGAGCAGTTCTTC. The chain has TRBV2 and TRBJ2-1; 9 bases are shared with TRBD1. This CDR3 contains 13 residues. Germline trimming cut 4 bases from V and 8 bases from J; bases unmatched to any gene: 3. CDR1 is SNHLY and CDR2 is FYNNEI in the germline V gene.